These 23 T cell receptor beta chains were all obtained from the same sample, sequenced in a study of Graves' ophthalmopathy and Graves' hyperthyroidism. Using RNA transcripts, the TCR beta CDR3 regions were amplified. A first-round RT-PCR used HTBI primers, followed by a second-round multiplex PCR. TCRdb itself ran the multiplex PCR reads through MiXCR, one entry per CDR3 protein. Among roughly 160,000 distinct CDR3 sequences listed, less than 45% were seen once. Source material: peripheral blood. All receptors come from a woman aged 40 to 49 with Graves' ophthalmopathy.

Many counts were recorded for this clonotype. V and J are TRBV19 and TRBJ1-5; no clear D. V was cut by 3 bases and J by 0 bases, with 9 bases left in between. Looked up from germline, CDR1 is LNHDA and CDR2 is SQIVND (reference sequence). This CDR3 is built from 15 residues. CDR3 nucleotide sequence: TGTGCCAGTAGTATGTTCAGCTATAGCAATCAGCCCCAGCATTTT. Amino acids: CASSMFSYSNQPQHF.

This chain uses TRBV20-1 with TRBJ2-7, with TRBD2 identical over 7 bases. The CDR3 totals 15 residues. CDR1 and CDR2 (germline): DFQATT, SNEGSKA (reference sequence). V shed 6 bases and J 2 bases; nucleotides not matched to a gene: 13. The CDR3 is CSASTSETNPYEQYF. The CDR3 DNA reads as TGCAGTGCGTCCACTAGCGAAACCAACCCCTACGAGCAGTACTTC.

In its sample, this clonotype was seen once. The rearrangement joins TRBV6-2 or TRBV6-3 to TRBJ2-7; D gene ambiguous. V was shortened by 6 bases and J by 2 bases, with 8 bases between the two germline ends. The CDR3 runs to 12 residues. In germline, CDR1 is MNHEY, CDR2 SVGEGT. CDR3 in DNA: TGTGCCAGCAGGCCTAGGCCCTACGAGCAGTACTTC. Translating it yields CASRPRPYEQYF.

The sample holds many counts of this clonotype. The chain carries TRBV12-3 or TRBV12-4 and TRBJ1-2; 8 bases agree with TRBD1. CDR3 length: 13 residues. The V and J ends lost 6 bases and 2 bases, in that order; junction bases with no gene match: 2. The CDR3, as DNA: TGTGCCAGCAGCTGGGACAGGAACTATGGCTACACCTTC. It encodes CASSWDRNYGYTF.

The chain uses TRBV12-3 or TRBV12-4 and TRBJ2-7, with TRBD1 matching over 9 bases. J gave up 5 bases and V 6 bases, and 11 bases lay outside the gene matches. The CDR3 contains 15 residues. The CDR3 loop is CASRHGTGYTHEQYF. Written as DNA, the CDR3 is TGTGCCAGCAGACATGGGACAGGGTACACCCACGAGCAGTACTTC.

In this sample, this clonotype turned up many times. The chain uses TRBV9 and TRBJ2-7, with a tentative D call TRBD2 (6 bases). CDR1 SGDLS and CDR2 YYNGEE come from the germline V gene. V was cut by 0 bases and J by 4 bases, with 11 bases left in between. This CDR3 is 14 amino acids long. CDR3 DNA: TGTGCCAGCAGCGTAGGATCTGGAGGGTACGAGCAGTACTTC. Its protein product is CASSVGSGGYEQYF.

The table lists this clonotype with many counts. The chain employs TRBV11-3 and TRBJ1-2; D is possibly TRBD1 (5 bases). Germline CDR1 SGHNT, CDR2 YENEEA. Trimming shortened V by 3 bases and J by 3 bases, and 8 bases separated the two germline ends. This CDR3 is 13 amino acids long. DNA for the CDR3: TGTGCCAGCAGCTTCGGGGCGGACTATGGCTACACCTTC. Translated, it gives CASSFGADYGYTF.

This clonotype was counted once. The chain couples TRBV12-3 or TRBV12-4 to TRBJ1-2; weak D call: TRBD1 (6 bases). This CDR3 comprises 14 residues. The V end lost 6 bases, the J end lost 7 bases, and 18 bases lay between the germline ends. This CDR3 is CASRRDTAGSGYTF. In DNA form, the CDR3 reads TGTGCCAGCAGACGGGACACGGCTGGTTCTGGCTACACCTTC.

The CDR3 sequence is CASTLGTGADEQYF. The DNA of the CDR3 is TGTGCCAGCACCCTAGGGACAGGGGCGGACGAGCAGTACTTC. The V and J genes are TRBV6-4 and TRBJ2-7; TRBD1 matches 10 bases. The ends lost 7 bases at V and 5 bases at J; junction bases unmatched: 8. Germline CDR1 MRHNA, CDR2 SNTAGT. The CDR3 loop spans 14 amino acids.

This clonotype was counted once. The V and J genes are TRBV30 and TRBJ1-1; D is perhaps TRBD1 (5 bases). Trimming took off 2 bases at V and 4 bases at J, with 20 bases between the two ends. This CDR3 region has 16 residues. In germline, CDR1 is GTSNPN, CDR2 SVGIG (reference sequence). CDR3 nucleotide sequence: TGTGCCTGGAGTCATTTTAGAAAGACAGTGAGCACTGAAGCTTTCTTT. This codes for CAWSHFRKTVSTEAFF.

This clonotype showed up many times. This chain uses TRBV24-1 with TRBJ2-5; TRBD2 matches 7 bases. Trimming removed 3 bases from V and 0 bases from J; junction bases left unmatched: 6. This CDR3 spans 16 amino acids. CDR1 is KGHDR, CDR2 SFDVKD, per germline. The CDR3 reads CATSDPPSGYQETQYF. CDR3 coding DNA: TGTGCCACCAGTGATCCACCTAGCGGTTACCAAGAGACCCAGTACTTC.

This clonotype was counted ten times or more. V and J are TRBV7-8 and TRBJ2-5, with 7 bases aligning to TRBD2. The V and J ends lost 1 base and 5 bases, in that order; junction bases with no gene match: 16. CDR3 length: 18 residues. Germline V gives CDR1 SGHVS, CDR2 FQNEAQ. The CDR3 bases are TGTGCCAGCAGCTTAGTAGGGACTACTTTAGAATGGGGGGAGACCCAGTACTTC. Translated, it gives CASSLVGTTLEWGETQYF.

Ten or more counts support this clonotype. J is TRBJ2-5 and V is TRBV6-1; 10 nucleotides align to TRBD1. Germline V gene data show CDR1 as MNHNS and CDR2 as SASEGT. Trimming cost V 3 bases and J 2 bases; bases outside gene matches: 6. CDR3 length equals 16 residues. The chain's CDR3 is CASSDWDRGPQETQYF. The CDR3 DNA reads TGTGCCAGCAGTGACTGGGACAGGGGTCCGCAAGAGACCCAGTACTTC.

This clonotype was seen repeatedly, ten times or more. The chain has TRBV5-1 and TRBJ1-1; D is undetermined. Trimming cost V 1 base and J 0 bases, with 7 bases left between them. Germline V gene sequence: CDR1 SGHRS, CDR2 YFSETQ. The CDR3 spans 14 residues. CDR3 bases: TGCGCCAGCAGCTTGCAGTCTATGAACACTGAAGCTTTCTTT. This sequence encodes CASSLQSMNTEAFF. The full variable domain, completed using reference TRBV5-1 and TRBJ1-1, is KAGVTQTPRYLIKTRGQQVTLSCSPISGHRSVSWYQQTPGQGLQFLFEYFSETQRNKGNFPGRFSGRQFSNSRSEMNVSTLELGDSALYLCASSLQSMNTEAFFGQGTRLTVV.

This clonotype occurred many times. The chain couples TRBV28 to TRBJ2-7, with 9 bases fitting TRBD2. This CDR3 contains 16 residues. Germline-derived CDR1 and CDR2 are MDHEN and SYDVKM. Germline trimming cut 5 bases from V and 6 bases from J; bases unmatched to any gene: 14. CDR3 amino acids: CASSPPHLAGGGEQYF. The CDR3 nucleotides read TGTGCCAGCAGTCCCCCCCATCTGGCGGGAGGGGGCGAGCAGTACTTC.

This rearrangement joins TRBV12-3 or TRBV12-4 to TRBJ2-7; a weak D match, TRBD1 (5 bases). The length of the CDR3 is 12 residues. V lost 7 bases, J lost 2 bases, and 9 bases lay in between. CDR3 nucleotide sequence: TGTGCCAGCACTTCGACAGCCTACGAGCAGTACTTC. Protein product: CASTSTAYEQYF.

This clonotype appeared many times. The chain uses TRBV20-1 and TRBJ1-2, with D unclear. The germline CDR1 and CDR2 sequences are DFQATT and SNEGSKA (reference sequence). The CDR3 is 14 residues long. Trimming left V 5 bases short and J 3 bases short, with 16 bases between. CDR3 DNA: TGCAGTGCTGTGGATCTTTCGATGGACTATGGCTACACCTTC. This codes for CSAVDLSMDYGYTF.

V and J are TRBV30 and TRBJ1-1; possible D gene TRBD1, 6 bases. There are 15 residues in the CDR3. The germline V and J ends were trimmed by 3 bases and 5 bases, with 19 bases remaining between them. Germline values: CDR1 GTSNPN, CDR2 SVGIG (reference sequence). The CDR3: CAWSQPQGFLTEAFF. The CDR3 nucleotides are TGTGCCTGGAGCCAGCCACAGGGCTTCTTGACTGAAGCTTTCTTT.

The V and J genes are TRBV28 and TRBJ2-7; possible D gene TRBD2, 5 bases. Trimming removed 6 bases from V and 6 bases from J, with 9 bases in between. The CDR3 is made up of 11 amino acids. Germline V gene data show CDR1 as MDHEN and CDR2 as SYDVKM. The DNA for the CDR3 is TGTGCCAGCAGCGACTATCTCGAGCAGTACTTC. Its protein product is CASSDYLEQYF. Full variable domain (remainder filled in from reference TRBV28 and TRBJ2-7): DVKVTQSSRYLVKRTGEKVFLECVQDMDHENMFWYRQDPGLGLRLIYFSYDVKMKEKGDIPEGYSVSREKKERFSLILESASTNQTSMYLCASSDYLEQYFGPGTRLTVT.

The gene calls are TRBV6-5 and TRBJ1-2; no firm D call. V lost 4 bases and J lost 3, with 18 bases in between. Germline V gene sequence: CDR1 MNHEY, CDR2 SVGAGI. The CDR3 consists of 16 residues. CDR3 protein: CASSFPSGPTDYGYTF. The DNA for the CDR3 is TGTGCCAGCAGTTTTCCGAGCGGCCCGACTGACTATGGCTACACCTTC.

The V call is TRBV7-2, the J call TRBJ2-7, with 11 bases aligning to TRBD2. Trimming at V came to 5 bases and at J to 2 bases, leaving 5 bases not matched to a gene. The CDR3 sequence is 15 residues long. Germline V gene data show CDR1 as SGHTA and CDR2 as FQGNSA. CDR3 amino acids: CASSHTSGGTYEQYF. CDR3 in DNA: TGTGCCAGCAGCCATACTAGCGGGGGTACCTACGAGCAGTACTTC. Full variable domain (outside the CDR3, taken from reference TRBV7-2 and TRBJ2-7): GAGVSQSPSNKVTEKGKDVELRCDPISGHTALYWYRQSLGQGLEFLIYFQGNSAPDKSGLPSDRFSAERTGGSVSTLTIQRTQQEDSAVYLCASSHTSGGTYEQYFGPGTRLTVT.

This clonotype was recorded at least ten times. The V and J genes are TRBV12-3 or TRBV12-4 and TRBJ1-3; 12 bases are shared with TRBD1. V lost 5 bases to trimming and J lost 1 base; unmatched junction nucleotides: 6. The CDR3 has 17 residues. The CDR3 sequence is CASSIWGQGASGNTIYF. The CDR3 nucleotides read TGTGCCAGCAGTATATGGGGACAGGGGGCTTCTGGAAACACCATATATTTT.

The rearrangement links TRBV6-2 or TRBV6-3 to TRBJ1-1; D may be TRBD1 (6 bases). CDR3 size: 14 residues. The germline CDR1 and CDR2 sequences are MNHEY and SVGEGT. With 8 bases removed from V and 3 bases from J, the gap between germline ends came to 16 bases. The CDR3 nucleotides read TGTGCCAGCTGTGAGGGGGGGGGCGACACTGAAGCTTTCTTT. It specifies CASCEGGGDTEAFF.